The source of this TCR beta chain is a study of blood T cell repertoires in COVID-19. The wider study: Samples of COVID-19 (acute and convalescent) were obtained from the United States, Italy and Spain. Nucleic acid was either cDNA or gDNA, and it came from T cells, B-cell-depleted T cells, or PBMCs.

Source study methods: Estimated nucleated cell counts came from reference gene primer amplification. TCRdb keeps only in-frame clones here, not all; method: immunoSEQ multiplex PCR. Clonal size and the V and J genes are those of that table, whereas D and trimming came from the DNA. Among roughly 250,000 clones listed, over 75% were seen once. The receptor's source is a human donor in a cohort sampled during active COVID-19. The sample was peripheral blood.

In DNA, the CDR3 is TGTGCCAGCAGCTTAGACGAGTTCTCTGGAAACACCATATATTTT. Translation: CASSLDEFSGNTIYF. The chain couples TRBV7-2 to TRBJ1-3, with D unclear. With 1 base removed from V and 0 bases from J, the gap between germline ends came to 7 bases. Per the germline V gene, CDR1 is SGHTA and CDR2 is FQGNSA. The CDR3 runs 15 residues.